The source of this T cell receptor (beta chain) is a study of blood T cell repertoires in COVID-19. Study context: From T cells, B-cell-depleted T cells, or PBMCs came the material, which was cDNA or gDNA.

From germline, CDR1 is MNHEY and CDR2 SVGAGI. The CDR3 is made up of 16 amino acids. Trimming left V 0 bases short and J 4 bases short, with 15 bases between. Assay used: immunoSEQ multiplex PCR; TCRdb lists only in-frame clones, some missing. The sample yields 320,000 or so clones, 89% seen once. Participants were aged about 18 to 100 years from about two dozen US areas. Which cohort a participant joined came from the clinical history participants gave. Recovered status applied to Cohort 3 donors who had two consecutive negative PCRs. It also applied to those with clearance or with symptom resolution.

The V and J genes are TRBV6-5 and TRBJ1-2, with D tentatively TRBD1 (6 bases). Source material: PBMCs or T cells enriched from blood (not recorded which). The sequence was collected from a man aged 60 to 69 who had recovered from COVID-19. The CDR3 coding sequence is TGTGCCAGCAGTTACTCTGACAGGCCCGGGACCTATGGCTACACCTTC. Protein sequence: CASSYSDRPGTYGYTF.